Presented here are 24 T cell receptor beta chains from one specimen sequenced in a study of T cells after yellow fever vaccination. A single record per CDR3 protein comes from TCRdb applying MiXCR to the 5' RACE reads. The sample lists approximately 330,000 distinct CDR3 sequences, over 4% seen once, with around 24% in the top ten. This material consisted of PBMCs, taken 5 days after the yellow fever booster vaccination. All receptors derive from a man in his late teens or twenties who received the YFV17D yellow fever vaccine.

This clonotype appeared a few times. The V gene is TRBV5-1, the J gene TRBJ2-5; TRBD2 is a possible D gene (6 bases). CDR3 length: 14 residues. Trimming removed 4 bases at V and 5 bases at J, with 15 bases between. The germline V gene encodes CDR1 SGHRS and CDR2 YFSETQ. This CDR3 reads CASSPGSGEETQYF. The CDR3 region has the DNA TGCGCCAGCAGCCCGGGGTCGGGGGAGGAGACCCAGTACTTC.

This clonotype was counted at least ten times. The CDR3 coding sequence is TGTGCCACCGCCGCCCCACGGATAAACACCGGGGAGCTGTTTTTT. Its translation is CATAAPRINTGELFF. The V call is TRBV5-5, the J call TRBJ2-2; D is uncertain. Germline-derived CDR1 and CDR2 are SGHKS and YYEKEE (reference sequence). The CDR3 loop spans 15 amino acids. V lost 9 bases, J lost 2 bases, and 17 bases lay in between. The full variable domain, with the rest looked up from reference TRBV5-5 and TRBJ2-2, is DAGVTQSPTHLIKTRGQQVTLRCSPISGHKSVSWYQQVLGQGPQFIFQYYEKEERGRGNFPDRFSARQFPNYSSELNVNALLLGDSALYLCATAAPRINTGELFFGEGSRLTVL.

This clonotype was recorded a few times. This chain connects TRBV6-5 to TRBJ2-1; tentative D call: TRBD1 (5 bases). Deletions cut 0 bases from V and 7 bases from J, with 7 bases between. CDR3 length equals 13 residues. CDR1 MNHEY and CDR2 SVGAGI come from the germline V gene. The CDR3 bases are TGTGCCAGCAGTTACTCAGCAGGGAATGAGCAGTTCTTC. Translation: CASSYSAGNEQFF.

There are many counts of this clonotype. The CDR3 region has the DNA TGTGCCAGCAGCGTAGGGGACAGGGCGGCAGATACGCAGTATTTT. As protein: CASSVGDRAADTQYF. The rearrangement joins TRBV9 to TRBJ2-3, with TRBD1 matching 9 bases. This CDR3 contains 15 residues. In germline, CDR1 is SGDLS, CDR2 YYNGEE. The V gene end was trimmed by 0 bases and the J gene end by 4 bases; junction bases not matched to a gene: 3.

This clonotype has ten or more counts. The rearrangement uses TRBV5-5 and TRBJ1-3; D may be TRBD1 (5 bases). CDR1 is SGHKS and CDR2 is YYEKEE in the germline V gene (reference sequence). Trimming left V 1 base short and J 4 bases short, with 9 bases between. The CDR3 sequence is 14 residues long. The CDR3 loop is CASSLIDRGNTIYF. In DNA form, the CDR3 reads TGTGCCAGCAGCTTGATCGACAGAGGAAACACCATATATTTT.

This clonotype was detected ten times or more. The chain has TRBV3-1 and TRBJ2-5, with D maybe TRBD1 (5 bases). The CDR3 contains 15 residues. In germline, CDR1 is LGHDT, CDR2 YNNKEL (reference sequence). V lost 2 bases and J lost 5, with 15 bases in between. In nucleotides, the CDR3 is TGTGCCAGCAGCCAAAAGTTCCCACCAGGGGAGACCCAGTACTTC. It codes for CASSQKFPPGETQYF.

The rearrangement uses TRBV5-1 and TRBJ1-5; a weak D match, TRBD1 (6 bases). CDR1 and CDR2 from the germline V gene are SGHRS and YFSETQ. CDR3 size: 15 residues. V lost 4 bases to trimming and J lost 1 base, with 12 bases between them. CDR3 nucleotide sequence: TGCGCCAGCAGCCCGGAGGGGGGGAGCAATCAGCCCCAGCATTTT. Its protein is CASSPEGGSNQPQHF.

The V gene is TRBV4-1, the J gene TRBJ1-1; D is unclear. This CDR3 has 12 residues. V gave up 1 base and J gave up 4 bases, with 4 bases separating them. Germline CDR1 MGHRA, CDR2 YSYEKL. The CDR3 DNA follows: TGCGCCAGCAGCCAAGGACCCACTGAAGCTTTCTTT. This sequence encodes CASSQGPTEAFF.

This clonotype was observed a handful of times. The J gene is TRBJ2-1, the V gene TRBV29-1, with D possibly matching TRBD2 (6 bases). Trimming removed 7 bases from V and 3 bases from J, with 10 bases in between. CDR1 SQVTM and CDR2 ANQGSEA come from the germline V gene. This CDR3 spans 12 amino acids. The CDR3 bases are TGCAGCGCCGTGACTAGCTACAATGAGCAGTTCTTC. Amino acid sequence: CSAVTSYNEQFF.

This clonotype was observed a handful of times. The chain carries TRBV10-1 and TRBJ2-7, with D maybe TRBD1 (5 bases). The CDR3 is 14 residues long. Germline V gene data show CDR1 as WNHNN and CDR2 as SYGVQD (reference sequence). The V end lost 4 bases, the J end lost 3 bases, and 13 bases lay between the germline ends. The CDR3 reads CASSGQLGNYEQYF. The CDR3 DNA reads TGCGCCAGCAGTGGACAGCTGGGTAACTACGAGCAGTACTTC.

A few counts support this clonotype. The rearrangement joins TRBV5-1 to TRBJ2-2; 7 bases fit TRBD1. V lost 2 bases, J lost 3 bases, and 1 base stayed unmatched. This CDR3 has 14 residues. Germline V lookup: CDR1 SGHRS, CDR2 YFSETQ. This CDR3 reads CASSFQGDTGELFF. The CDR3 nucleotides are TGCGCCAGCAGCTTTCAGGGGGACACCGGGGAGCTGTTTTTT.

This clonotype has just a few counts. The chain is built from TRBV7-2 and TRBJ1-5; perhaps TRBD1 as D (6 bases). The V gene's germline CDR1 is SGHTA and CDR2 FQGNSA. The CDR3 has 15 residues. V lost 3 bases and J lost 5, with 14 bases in between. The CDR3 sequence: CASSFNREPHQPQHF. DNA of the CDR3: TGTGCCAGCAGCTTCAACAGGGAACCGCATCAGCCCCAGCATTTT.

This clonotype has ten or more counts. This chain connects TRBV7-2 to TRBJ2-7; TRBD1 agrees at 7 bases. This CDR3 comprises 17 residues. The germline V gene encodes CDR1 SGHTA and CDR2 FQGNSA. V dropped 1 base and J dropped 3; count of bases not matched to a gene: 12. The DNA of the CDR3 is TGTGCCAGCAGCTTAGGGGTAGGGGGCCTGCCCCTCTACGAGCAGTACTTC. Residues: CASSLGVGGLPLYEQYF. The whole variable domain, filled in from reference TRBV7-2 and TRBJ2-7, reads GAGVSQSPSNKVTEKGKDVELRCDPISGHTALYWYRQSLGQGLEFLIYFQGNSAPDKSGLPSDRFSAERTGGSVSTLTIQRTQQEDSAVYLCASSLGVGGLPLYEQYFGPGTRLTVT.

This clonotype has ten or more counts. CDR3 protein: CASSSSGGSYEQYF. The CDR3 DNA is TGTGCCAGCAGCTCGTCAGGGGGTTCCTACGAGCAGTACTTC. This sequence joins TRBV7-6 and TRBJ2-7, with 7 nucleotides matching TRBD1. This CDR3 spans 14 amino acids. Germline CDR1 and CDR2: SGHVS and FNYEAQ. V dropped 4 bases and J dropped 1; count of bases not matched to a gene: 4. The full variable domain, with the rest looked up from reference TRBV7-6 and TRBJ2-7, is GAGVSQSPRYKVTKRGQDVALRCDPISGHVSLYWYRQALGQGPEFLTYFNYEAQQDKSGLPNDRFSAERPEGSISTLTIQRTEQRDSAMYRCASSSSGGSYEQYFGPGTRLTVT.

In this sample, this clonotype turned up a few times. V gene TRBV19 combines with J gene TRBJ2-2, with 8 bases lining up with TRBD2. This CDR3 has 16 amino acids. After removal of 5 bases from V and 4 bases from J, the junction contained 9 bases not matched to a gene. CDR1 is LNHDA, CDR2 SQIVND, per germline (reference sequence). The CDR3 DNA sequence: TGTGCCAGTAGTCTGATAGCGGGGATGGTCACCGGGGAGCTGTTTTTT. Protein product: CASSLIAGMVTGELFF.

This chain links TRBV20-1 with TRBJ2-5, with D possibly being TRBD2 (5 bases). V dropped 6 bases and J dropped 5 bases, with 28 bases sitting between them. The V gene's germline CDR1 is DFQATT and CDR2 SNEGSKA (reference sequence). The CDR3 runs to 17 residues. The CDR3, as DNA: TGCAGTGCCCGGGCCCCCCTAGCTAAGGGCCCCAAGGAGACCCAGTACTTC. Translated, it gives CSARAPLAKGPKETQYF.

This clonotype was counted between two and nine times. The V and J genes are TRBV5-1 and TRBJ2-5; 8 bases align to TRBD1. This CDR3 contains 16 residues. Trimming removed 4 bases from V and 6 bases from J; junction bases left unmatched: 14. CDR1 is SGHRS and CDR2 is YFSETQ in the germline V gene. DNA for the CDR3: TGCGCCAGCAGCCTCAGGCCTGACAGGGGAATACAGACCCAGTACTTC. Translated, it gives CASSLRPDRGIQTQYF.

There are many counts of this clonotype. The rearrangement links TRBV5-4 to TRBJ2-6; 9 nucleotides match TRBD1. This CDR3 has 17 amino acids. Germline V gene data show CDR1 as SGHNT and CDR2 as YYREEE (reference sequence). With V trimmed by 4 bases and J by 3 bases, 8 bases remained unmatched. CDR3 in amino acids: CASSPGDRVNGANVLTF. The CDR3 DNA reads TGTGCCAGCAGCCCGGGGGACAGGGTAAATGGGGCCAACGTCCTGACTTTC.

This clonotype was counted only a few times. This chain joins TRBV20-1 and TRBJ2-7; TRBD1 agrees at 9 bases. The trim removed 6 bases at V and 5 bases at J, leaving 5 bases unmatched. Germline lookup yields CDR1 DFQATT and CDR2 SNEGSKA (reference sequence). The CDR3 length is 12 residues. The DNA for the CDR3 is TGCAGTGCCTGGGACAGGGAGGACGAGCAGTACTTC. Amino acid sequence: CSAWDREDEQYF.

This clonotype has ten or more counts. The chain carries TRBV7-3 and TRBJ2-3, with 8 bases matching TRBD1. The CDR3 is made up of 15 amino acids. Trimming at V came to 5 bases and at J to 2 bases, leaving 6 bases not matched to a gene. Germline assignment: CDR1 SGHTA and CDR2 FQGTGA. The DNA of the CDR3 is TGTGCCAGCAGCCGACAGGGGCGAAACACAGATACGCAGTATTTT. This translates into CASSRQGRNTDTQYF.

The J gene is TRBJ2-3, the V gene TRBV9, with a weak D call TRBD1 (5 bases). Germline CDR1 is SGDLS and CDR2 is YYNGEE. The CDR3 has 16 residues. Trimming pared 2 bases from V and 0 bases from J, leaving 13 bases between. The CDR3 sequence is CASSVTAPSSTDTQYF. Here the CDR3 DNA reads TGTGCCAGCAGCGTGACAGCTCCTTCTAGCACAGATACGCAGTATTTT.

The chain is built from TRBV3-1 and TRBJ2-7, with 10 bases aligning to TRBD1. Germline V CDR1 and CDR2: LGHDT, YNNKEL (reference sequence). This CDR3 spans 15 amino acids. The junction had 7 bases not matched to a gene; V was cut back by 6 bases and J by 2 bases. In DNA form, the CDR3 reads TGTGCCAGCAGAGGGTCAGGGACAGGGGCCTACGAGCAGTACTTC. It specifies CASRGSGTGAYEQYF.

This clonotype has only a few counts. V and J are TRBV6-2 or TRBV6-3 and TRBJ1-1; 7 positions agree with TRBD1. Losses at the gene ends were 6 bases for V and 6 bases for J; bases not matched to a gene: 16. The CDR3 totals 16 residues. The germline V gene encodes CDR1 MNHEY and CDR2 SVGEGT. As DNA, the CDR3 is TGTGCCAGCAGCCGAACCGCCGACAGGGTCGAGCCTGAAGCTTTCTTT. It codes for CASSRTADRVEPEAFF.

This clonotype was counted a few times. V usage is TRBV12-3 or TRBV12-4 and J usage is TRBJ1-2; D may be TRBD1 (5 bases). The V end was cut by 8 bases, the J end by 4 bases, with 20 bases between. The CDR3 covers 15 residues. CDR3 DNA: TGTGCCAGCGGTCCCCGAGGCCGGGACCGCTATGGCTACACCTTC. It yields the protein CASGPRGRDRYGYTF.